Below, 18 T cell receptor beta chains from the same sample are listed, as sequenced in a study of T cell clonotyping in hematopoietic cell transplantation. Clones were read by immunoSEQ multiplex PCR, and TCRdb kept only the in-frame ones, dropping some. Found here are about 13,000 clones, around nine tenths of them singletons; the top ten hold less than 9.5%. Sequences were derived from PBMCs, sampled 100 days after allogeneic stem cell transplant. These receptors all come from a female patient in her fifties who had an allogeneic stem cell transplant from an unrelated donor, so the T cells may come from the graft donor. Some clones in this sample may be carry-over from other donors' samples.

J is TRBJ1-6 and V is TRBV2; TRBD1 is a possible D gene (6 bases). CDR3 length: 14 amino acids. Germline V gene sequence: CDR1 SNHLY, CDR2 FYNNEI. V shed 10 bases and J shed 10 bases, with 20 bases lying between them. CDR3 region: CANHRDAKGSPLHF. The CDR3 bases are TGTGCCAATCACAGGGATGCGAAAGGATCACCCCTCCACTTT.

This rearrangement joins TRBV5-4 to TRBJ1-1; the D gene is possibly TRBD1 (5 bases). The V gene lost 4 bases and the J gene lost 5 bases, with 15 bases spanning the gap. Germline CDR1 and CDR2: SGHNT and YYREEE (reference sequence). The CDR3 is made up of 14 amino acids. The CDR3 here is CASSPPGGITEAFF. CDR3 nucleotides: TGTGCCAGCAGCCCGCCGGGGGGGATAACTGAAGCTTTCTTT.

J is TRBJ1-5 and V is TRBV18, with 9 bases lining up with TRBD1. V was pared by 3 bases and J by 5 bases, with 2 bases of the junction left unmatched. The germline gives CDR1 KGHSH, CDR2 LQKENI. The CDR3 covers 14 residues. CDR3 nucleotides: TGTGCCAGCTCACCGGGGACAGGGCATCAGCCCCAGCATTTT. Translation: CASSPGTGHQPQHF.

The CDR3 reads CASSPPASHTEAFF. The DNA of the CDR3 is TGTGCCAGCAGTCCGCCTGCGAGTCACACTGAAGCTTTCTTT. The chain couples TRBV6-6 to TRBJ1-1; the D is unclear. Trimming shortened V by 5 bases and J by 3 bases, and 13 bases separated the two germline ends. This CDR3 region has 14 residues. Germline CDR1 MNHNY, CDR2 SVGAGI (reference sequence).

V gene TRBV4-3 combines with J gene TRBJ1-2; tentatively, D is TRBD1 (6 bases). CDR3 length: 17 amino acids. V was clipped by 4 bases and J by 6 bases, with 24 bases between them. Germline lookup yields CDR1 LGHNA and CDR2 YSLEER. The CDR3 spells CASSPRPAGQGSNGYTF. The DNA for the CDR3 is TGCGCCAGCAGCCCCAGGCCGGCAGGGCAGGGGAGCAATGGCTACACCTTC.

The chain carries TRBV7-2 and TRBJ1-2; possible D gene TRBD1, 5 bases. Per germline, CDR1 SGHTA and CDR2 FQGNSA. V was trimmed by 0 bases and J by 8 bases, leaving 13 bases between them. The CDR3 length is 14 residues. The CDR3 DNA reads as TGTGCCAGCAGCTTAGCGGGGGGGGAAGGCGGCTACACCTTC. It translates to CASSLAGGEGGYTF. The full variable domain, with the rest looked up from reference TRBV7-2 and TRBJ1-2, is GAGVSQSPSNKVTEKGKDVELRCDPISGHTALYWYRQSLGQGLEFLIYFQGNSAPDKSGLPSDRFSAERTGGSVSTLTIQRTQQEDSAVYLCASSLAGGEGGYTFGSGTRLTVV.

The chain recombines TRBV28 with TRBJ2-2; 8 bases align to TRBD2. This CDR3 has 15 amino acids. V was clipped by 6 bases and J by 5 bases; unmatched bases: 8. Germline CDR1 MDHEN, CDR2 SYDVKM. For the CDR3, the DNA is TGTGCCAGCAGAGTAACAGGCGGGGGGACCGGGGAGCTGTTTTTT. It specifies CASRVTGGGTGELFF.

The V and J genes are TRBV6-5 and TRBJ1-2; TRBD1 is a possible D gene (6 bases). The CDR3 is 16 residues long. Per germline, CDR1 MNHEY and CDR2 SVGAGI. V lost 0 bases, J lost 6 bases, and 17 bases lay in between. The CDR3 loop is CASSYSNPRGPHGYTF. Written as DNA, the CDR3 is TGTGCCAGCAGTTACTCGAACCCTCGGGGGCCCCATGGCTACACCTTC.

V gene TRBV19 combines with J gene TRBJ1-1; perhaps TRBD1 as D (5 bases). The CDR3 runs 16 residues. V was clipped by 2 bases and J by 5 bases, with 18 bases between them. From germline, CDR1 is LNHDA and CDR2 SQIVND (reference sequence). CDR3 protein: CASSIRSDSRGTEAFF. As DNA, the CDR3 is TGTGCCAGTAGTATAAGGTCTGACTCCCGGGGGACTGAAGCTTTCTTT. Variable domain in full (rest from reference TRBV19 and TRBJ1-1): DGGITQSPKYLFRKEGQNVTLSCEQNLNHDAMYWYRQDPGQGLRLIYYSQIVNDFQKGDIAEGYSVSREKKESFPLTVTSAQKNPTAFYLCASSIRSDSRGTEAFFGQGTRLTVV.

Here the CDR3 DNA reads TGCGCCAGCAGCCAAGCCGGAGCTGGGGCCAACGTCCTGACTTTC. Translating it yields CASSQAGAGANVLTF. This chain joins TRBV4-1 and TRBJ2-6; no clear D. V was shortened by 1 base and J by 2 bases, with 6 bases between the two germline ends. The CDR3 runs to 15 residues. Germline values: CDR1 MGHRA, CDR2 YSYEKL.

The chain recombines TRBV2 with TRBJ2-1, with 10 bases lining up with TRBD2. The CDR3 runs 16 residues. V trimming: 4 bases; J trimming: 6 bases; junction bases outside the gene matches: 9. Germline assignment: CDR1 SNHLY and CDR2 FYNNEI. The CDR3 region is CASSVRRRTSGNEQFF. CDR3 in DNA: TGTGCCAGCAGTGTTAGGAGGCGGACTAGCGGCAATGAGCAGTTCTTC.

CDR3 nucleotides: TGTGCCAGCAGCTTAGTGGGGATCTTGGCCCAGGAGACCCAGTACTTC. Residues: CASSLVGILAQETQYF. The genes are TRBV7-8 and TRBJ2-5; D unresolved. The V end lost 1 base, the J end lost 5 bases, and 17 bases lay between the germline ends. Germline V gives CDR1 SGHVS, CDR2 FQNEAQ. The CDR3 totals 16 residues.

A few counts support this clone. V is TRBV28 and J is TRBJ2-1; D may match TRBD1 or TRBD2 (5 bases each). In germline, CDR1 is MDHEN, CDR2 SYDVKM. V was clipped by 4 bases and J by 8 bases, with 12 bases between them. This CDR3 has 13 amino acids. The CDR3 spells CASSWAGSDEQFF. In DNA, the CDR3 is TGTGCCAGCAGTTGGGCAGGGAGTGATGAGCAGTTCTTC.

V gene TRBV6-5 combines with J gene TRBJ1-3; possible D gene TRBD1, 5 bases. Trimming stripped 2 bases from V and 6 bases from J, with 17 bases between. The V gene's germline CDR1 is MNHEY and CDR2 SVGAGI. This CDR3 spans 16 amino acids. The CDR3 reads CASSYLGEGPPNTIYF. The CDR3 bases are TGTGCCAGCAGTTACCTCGGAGAGGGGCCCCCAAACACCATATATTTT.

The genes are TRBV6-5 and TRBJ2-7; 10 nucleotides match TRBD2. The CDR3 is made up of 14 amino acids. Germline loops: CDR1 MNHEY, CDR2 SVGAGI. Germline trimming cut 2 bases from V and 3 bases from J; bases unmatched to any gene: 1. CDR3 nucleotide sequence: TGTGCCAGCAGTTACGGACTAGCGGACTACGAGCAGTACTTC. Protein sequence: CASSYGLADYEQYF.

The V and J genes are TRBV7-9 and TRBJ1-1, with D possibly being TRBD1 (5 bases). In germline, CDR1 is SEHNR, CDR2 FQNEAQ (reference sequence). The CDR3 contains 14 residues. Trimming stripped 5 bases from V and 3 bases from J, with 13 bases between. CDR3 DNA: TGTGCCAGCAGCCCCTGGGGGGGGGACACTGAAGCTTTCTTT. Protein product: CASSPWGGDTEAFF. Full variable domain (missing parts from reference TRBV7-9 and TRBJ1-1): DTGVSQNPRHKITKRGQNVTFRCDPISEHNRLYWYRQTLGQGPEFLTYFQNEAQLEKSRLLSDRFSAERPKGSFSTLEIQRTEQGDSAMYLCASSPWGGDTEAFFGQGTRLTVV.

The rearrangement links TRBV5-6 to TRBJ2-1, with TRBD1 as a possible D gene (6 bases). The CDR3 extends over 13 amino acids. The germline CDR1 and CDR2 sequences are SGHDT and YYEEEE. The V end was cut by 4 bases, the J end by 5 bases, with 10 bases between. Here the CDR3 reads CASSRDTDNEQFF. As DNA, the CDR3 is TGTGCCAGCAGCCGGGACACCGACAATGAGCAGTTCTTC.

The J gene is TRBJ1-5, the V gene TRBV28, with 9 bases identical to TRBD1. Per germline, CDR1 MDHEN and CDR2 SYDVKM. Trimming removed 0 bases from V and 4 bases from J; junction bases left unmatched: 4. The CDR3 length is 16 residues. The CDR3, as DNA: TGTGCCAGCAGTTTATGGGGGACAGGGTCAAATCAGCCCCAGCATTTT. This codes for CASSLWGTGSNQPQHF.